This TCR beta chain was recovered during a study of blood T cell repertoires in COVID-19. For the study at large: In each case, the material was cDNA or gDNA derived from T cells, B-cell-depleted T cells, or PBMCs.

As originally analysed: Amplifying reference gene primers gave estimates of nucleated cell counts. TCRdb's copy holds only in-frame clones and misses some; the assay was immunoSEQ multiplex PCR. That table is the source of V, J and clone size, and D and trimming were worked out from the DNA. The sample lists 70,000 to 95,000 clones; 85% to 90% were seen once. This TCR derives from a woman in her 70s with acute or convalescent COVID-19. Input material: peripheral blood.

CDR3 sequence: CASSLGQGGYYGYTF. In DNA, the CDR3 is TGTGCCAGCTCACTAGGACAGGGCGGATACTATGGCTACACCTTC. This chain links TRBV18 with TRBJ1-2, with TRBD1 identical over 8 bases. CDR1 is KGHSH, CDR2 LQKENI, per germline. With V trimmed by 4 bases and J by 3 bases, 7 bases remained unmatched. The CDR3 loop spans 15 amino acids.